This TCR beta chain derives from a study of OX40 agonist ivuxolimab in advanced cancers. Study summary: Recorded diagnoses for dose-escalation patients were hepatocellular carcinoma, melanoma, renal cell or head and neck cancer. Study observations and caveats: The authors did not determine the antigen specificity of the expanded peripheral T cells. CD8+ T cells averaged more expanded clones than CD4+.

Comment on this clone: The antigen is undetermined.

Germline CDR1 is KGHSH and CDR2 is LQKENI. V lost 2 bases and J lost 0, with 5 bases in between. CDR3 length: 13 amino acids. The assay was immunoSEQ multiplex PCR, and TCRdb's table has in-frame clones only and misses some. The sample records approximately 100,000 clones, about nine tenths being singletons. Sequencing was performed on CD4+ or CD8+ T cells sorted from blood, taken in a trial of the OX40 agonist ivuxolimab. The chain combines TRBV18 with TRBJ2-7; D may correspond to TRBD1 or TRBD2 (5 bases each). The sequence came from an adult with an advanced solid tumor such as melanoma, head and neck, liver or kidney cancer. In DNA, the CDR3 is TGTGCCAGCTCACCAGGGGGCTCCTACGAGCAGTACTTC. Translated, it gives CASSPGGSYEQYF.